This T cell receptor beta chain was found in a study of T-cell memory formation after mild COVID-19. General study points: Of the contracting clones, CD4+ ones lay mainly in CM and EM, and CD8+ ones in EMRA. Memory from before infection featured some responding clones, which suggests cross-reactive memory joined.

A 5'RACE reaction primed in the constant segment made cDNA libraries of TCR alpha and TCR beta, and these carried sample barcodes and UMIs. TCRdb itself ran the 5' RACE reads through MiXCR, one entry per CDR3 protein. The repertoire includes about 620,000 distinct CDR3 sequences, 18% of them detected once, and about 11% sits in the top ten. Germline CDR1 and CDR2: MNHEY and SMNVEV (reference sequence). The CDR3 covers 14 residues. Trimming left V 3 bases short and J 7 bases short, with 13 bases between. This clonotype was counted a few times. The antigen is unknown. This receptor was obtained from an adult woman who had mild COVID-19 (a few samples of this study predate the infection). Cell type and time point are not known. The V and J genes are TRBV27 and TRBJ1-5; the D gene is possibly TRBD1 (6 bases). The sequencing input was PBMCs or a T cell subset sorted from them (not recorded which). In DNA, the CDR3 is TGTGCCAGCAGTTTTTTGGGGGCAGGACAGCCCCAGCATTTT. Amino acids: CASSFLGAGQPQHF.